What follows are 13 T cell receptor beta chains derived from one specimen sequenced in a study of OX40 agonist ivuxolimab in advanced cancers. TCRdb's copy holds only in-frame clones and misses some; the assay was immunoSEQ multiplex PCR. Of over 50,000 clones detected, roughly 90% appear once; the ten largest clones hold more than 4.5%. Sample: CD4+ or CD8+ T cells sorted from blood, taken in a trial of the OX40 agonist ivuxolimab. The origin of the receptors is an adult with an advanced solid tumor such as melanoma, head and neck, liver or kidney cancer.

The CDR3 coding sequence is TGTGCCAGCAGAACGCCAAGCGGGGGGTCCTACGAGCAGTACTTC. This encodes CASRTPSGGSYEQYF. The V gene is TRBV28, the J gene TRBJ2-7, with TRBD2 matching 9 bases. The CDR3 totals 15 residues. V shed 6 bases, J shed 1 base, and the junction held 7 bases outside the gene matches. The germline V gene has CDR1 MDHEN and CDR2 SYDVKM.

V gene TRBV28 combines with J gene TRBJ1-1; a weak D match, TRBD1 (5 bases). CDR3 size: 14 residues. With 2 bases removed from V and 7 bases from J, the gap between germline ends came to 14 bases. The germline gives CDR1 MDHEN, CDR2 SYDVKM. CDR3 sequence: CASSLRQFSGEAFF. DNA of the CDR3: TGTGCCAGCAGTTTAAGACAGTTTTCTGGTGAAGCTTTCTTT.

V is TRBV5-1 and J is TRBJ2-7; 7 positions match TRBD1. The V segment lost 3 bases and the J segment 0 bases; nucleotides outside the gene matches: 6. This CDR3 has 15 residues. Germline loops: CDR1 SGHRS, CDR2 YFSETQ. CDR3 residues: CASSWGTASSYEQYF. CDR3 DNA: TGCGCCAGCAGCTGGGGGACAGCGAGCTCCTACGAGCAGTACTTC.

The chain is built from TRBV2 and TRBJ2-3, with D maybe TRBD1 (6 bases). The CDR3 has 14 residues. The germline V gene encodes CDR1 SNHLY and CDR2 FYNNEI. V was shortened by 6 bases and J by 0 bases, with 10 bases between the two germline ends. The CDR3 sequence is CASSGQGSTDTQYF. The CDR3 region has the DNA TGTGCCAGCAGCGGCCAGGGGAGCACAGATACGCAGTATTTT. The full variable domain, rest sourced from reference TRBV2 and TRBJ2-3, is EPEVTQTPSHQVTQMGQEVILRCVPISNHLYFYWYRQILGQKVEFLVSFYNNEISEKSEIFDDQFSVERPDGSNFTLKIRSTKLEDSAMYFCASSGQGSTDTQYFGPGTRLTVL.

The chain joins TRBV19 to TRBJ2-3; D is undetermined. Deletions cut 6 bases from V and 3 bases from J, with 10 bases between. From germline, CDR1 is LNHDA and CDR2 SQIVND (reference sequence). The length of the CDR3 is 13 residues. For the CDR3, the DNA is TGTGCCAGTAGCCACGGCACTACAGATACGCAGTATTTT. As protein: CASSHGTTDTQYF.

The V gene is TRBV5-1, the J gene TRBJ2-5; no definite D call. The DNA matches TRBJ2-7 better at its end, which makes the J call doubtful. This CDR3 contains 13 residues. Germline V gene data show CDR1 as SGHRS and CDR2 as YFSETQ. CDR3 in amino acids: CASSLEGNYEQYF. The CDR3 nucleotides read TGCGCCAGCAGCTTGGAGGGAAACTACGAGCAGTACTTC.

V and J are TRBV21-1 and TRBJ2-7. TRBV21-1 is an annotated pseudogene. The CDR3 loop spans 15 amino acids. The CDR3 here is CASTQGDSSSYEQYF. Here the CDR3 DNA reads TGTGCCAGCACCCAGGGAGACTCGAGCTCCTACGAGCAGTACTTC.

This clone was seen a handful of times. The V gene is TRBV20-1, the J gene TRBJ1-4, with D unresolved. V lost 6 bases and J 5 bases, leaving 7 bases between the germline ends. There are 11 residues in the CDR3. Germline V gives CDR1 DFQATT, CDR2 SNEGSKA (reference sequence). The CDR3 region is CSAGENEKLFF. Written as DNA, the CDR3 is TGCAGTGCCGGAGAAAATGAAAAACTGTTTTTT.

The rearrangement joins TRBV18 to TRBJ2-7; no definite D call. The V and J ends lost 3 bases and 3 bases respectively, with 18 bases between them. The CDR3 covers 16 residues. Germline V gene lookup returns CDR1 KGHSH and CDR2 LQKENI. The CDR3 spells CASSPNLIGDGYEQYF. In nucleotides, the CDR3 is TGTGCCAGCTCACCGAATTTAATTGGCGACGGCTACGAGCAGTACTTC.

The CDR3 loop reads CASSAPTSGTYNEQFF. CDR3 nucleotides: TGTGCCAGCAGCGCCCCGACTAGCGGGACCTACAATGAGCAGTTCTTC. This chain links TRBV7-2 with TRBJ2-1; 11 bases map to TRBD2. Germline-derived CDR1 and CDR2 are SGHTA and FQGNSA. V was pared by 5 bases and J by 2 bases, with 5 bases of the junction left unmatched. The CDR3 is 16 residues long.

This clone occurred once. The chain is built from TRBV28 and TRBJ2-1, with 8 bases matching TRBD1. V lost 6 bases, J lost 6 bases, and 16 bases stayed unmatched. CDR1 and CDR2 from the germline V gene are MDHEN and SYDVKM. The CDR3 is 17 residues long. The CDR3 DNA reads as TGTGCCAGCAGCGACAGGGGAAGGGGCAATATACGCAATGAGCAGTTCTTC. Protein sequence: CASSDRGRGNIRNEQFF.

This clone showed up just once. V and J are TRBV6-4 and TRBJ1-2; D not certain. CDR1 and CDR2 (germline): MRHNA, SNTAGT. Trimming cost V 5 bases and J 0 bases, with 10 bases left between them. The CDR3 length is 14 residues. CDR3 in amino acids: CASSSGGSNYGYTF. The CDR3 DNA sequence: TGTGCCAGCAGTTCCGGCGGATCTAACTATGGCTACACCTTC.

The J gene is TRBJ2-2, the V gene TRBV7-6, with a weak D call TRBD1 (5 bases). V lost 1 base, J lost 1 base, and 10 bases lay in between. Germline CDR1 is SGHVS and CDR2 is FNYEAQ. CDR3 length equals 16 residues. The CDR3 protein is CASSLGRQRNTGELFF. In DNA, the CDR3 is TGTGCCAGCAGCTTAGGGCGACAGAGGAACACCGGGGAGCTGTTTTTT.